This TCR beta chain was recovered during a study of blood T cell repertoires in COVID-19. TCRdb's copy holds only in-frame clones and misses some; the assay was immunoSEQ multiplex PCR. The sample holds some 460,000 clones, approximately 90% seen once. The germline gives CDR1 SGHTA, CDR2 FQGNSA. The length of the CDR3 is 14 residues. The germline V and J ends were trimmed by 1 base and 8 bases, with 12 bases remaining between them. The genes are TRBV7-2 and TRBJ2-4; possible D gene TRBD2, 6 bases. Source material: peripheral blood. The sequence was collected from a woman aged 25 to 39 with acute or convalescent COVID-19. CDR3 protein: CASSLEASADIQYF. The CDR3 DNA follows: TGTGCCAGCAGCTTAGAAGCTAGCGCGGACATTCAGTACTTC.